A selection of T cell receptor beta chains follows, all from one sample in a study of cytomegalovirus exposure and HLA in healthy donors. Only in-frame clones appear in the TCRdb table, and some are missing; sequencing was by immunoSEQ multiplex PCR. This repertoire shows roughly 330,000 clones, 87% found once; its top ten account for about 1.2%. Sequencing used PBMCs. Source of these receptors: a woman younger than 45 in good health and CMV-seropositive. CDR3s include the opening cysteine and the closing phenylalanine or tryptophan. A D gene is named only where the DNA matches it firmly. The size of a clone is reported for some rows only, either as once, few or many, or as a class for expanded clones.

J gene: TRBJ2-7; D gene: TRBD2; clone size: NA; V gene: TRBV28; CDR3 protein: CASSLSSGGSYEQYF; CDR3 DNA: TGTGCCAGCAGTTTGTCGTCCGGGGGGTCCTACGAGCAGTACTTC
J gene: TRBJ1-1; D gene: NA; clone size: NA; V gene: TRBV6-1; CDR3 protein: CASSGTGVNTEAFF; CDR3 DNA: TGTGCCAGCAGTGGGACCGGGGTAAACACTGAAGCTTTCTTT
J gene: TRBJ1-1; D gene: NA; clone size: NA; V gene: TRBV4-1; CDR3 protein: CASTPGPLNTEAFF; CDR3 DNA: TGCGCCAGCACCCCGGGCCCTCTGAACACTGAAGCTTTCTTT
J gene: TRBJ1-5; D gene: NA; clone size: NA; V gene: TRBV30; CDR3 protein: CAWKQGNQPQHF; CDR3 DNA: TGTGCCTGGAAACAAGGCAATCAGCCCCAGCATTTT
J gene: TRBJ2-2; D gene: NA; clone size: NA; V gene: TRBV7-2; CDR3 protein: CASSPYTGELFF; CDR3 DNA: TGTGCCAGCAGCCCCTATACCGGGGAGCTGTTTTTT
J gene: TRBJ1-2; D gene: TRBD1; clone size: NA; V gene: TRBV30; CDR3 protein: CAWGGTGGNYGYTF; CDR3 DNA: TGTGCCTGGGGAGGGACAGGGGGCAACTATGGCTACACCTTC
J gene: TRBJ2-3; D gene: NA; clone size: NA; V gene: TRBV4-3; CDR3 protein: CASSQEAPRWGVDTQYF; CDR3 DNA: TGCGCCAGCAGCCAAGAAGCTCCACGCTGGGGTGTGGATACGCAGTATTTT
J gene: TRBJ2-7; D gene: NA; clone size: NA; V gene: TRBV4-1; CDR3 protein: CASSQGGTGSYEQYF; CDR3 DNA: TGCGCCAGCAGCCAGGGGGGCACAGGGTCCTACGAGCAGTACTTC
J gene: TRBJ2-7; D gene: NA; clone size: NA; V gene: TRBV4-3; CDR3 protein: CASSQVGPTLDYEQYF; CDR3 DNA: TGCGCCAGCAGCCAAGTCGGGCCCACATTGGATTACGAGCAGTACTTC
J gene: TRBJ1-5; D gene: NA; clone size: once; V gene: TRBV4-2; CDR3 protein: CASSQDLWQDSNQPQHF; CDR3 DNA: TGTGCCAGCAGCCAAGATTTGTGGCAGGATAGCAATCAGCCCCAGCATTTT
J gene: TRBJ1-6; D gene: TRBD1; clone size: few; V gene: TRBV7-8; CDR3 protein: CASSEGQGSPLHF; CDR3 DNA: TGTGCCAGCAGCGAGGGACAGGGGTCACCCCTCCACTTT
J gene: TRBJ2-1; D gene: TRBD2; clone size: NA; V gene: TRBV27; CDR3 protein: CASSLLAGPYNEQFF; CDR3 DNA: TGTGCCAGCAGTTTACTAGCGGGGCCCTACAATGAGCAGTTCTTC
J gene: TRBJ2-7; D gene: TRBD2; clone size: once; V gene: TRBV5-1; CDR3 protein: CASSSGGTSLDEQYF; CDR3 DNA: TGCGCCAGCAGCTCGGGGGGGACCTCTCTCGACGAGCAGTACTTC
J gene: TRBJ1-1; D gene: NA; clone size: NA; V gene: TRBV6-6; CDR3 protein: CASSYGGRANTEAFF; CDR3 DNA: TGTGCCAGCAGCTACGGGGGACGTGCCAACACTGAAGCTTTCTTT
J gene: TRBJ2-7; D gene: TRBD1; clone size: NA; V gene: TRBV6-5; CDR3 protein: CASSYTGQGAYEQYF; CDR3 DNA: TGTGCCAGCAGTTACACGGGACAGGGAGCCTACGAGCAGTACTTC
J gene: TRBJ1-3; D gene: NA; clone size: few; V gene: TRBV7-6; CDR3 protein: CASSLGIGLDTIYF; CDR3 DNA: TGTGCCAGCAGCTTAGGTATAGGGTTGGACACCATATATTTT
J gene: TRBJ2-1; D gene: TRBD1; clone size: NA; V gene: TRBV9; CDR3 protein: CASSVATGGVDEQFF; CDR3 DNA: TGTGCCAGCAGCGTAGCTACAGGGGGTGTCGATGAGCAGTTCTTC
J gene: TRBJ2-4; D gene: TRBD1; clone size: NA; V gene: TRBV27; CDR3 protein: CASSLAGGRINIQYF; CDR3 DNA: TGTGCCAGCAGTTTAGCAGGGGGCCGTATAAACATTCAGTACTTC
J gene: TRBJ2-7; D gene: NA; clone size: NA; V gene: TRBV7-9; CDR3 protein: CASSLVDYEQYF; CDR3 DNA: TGTGCCAGCAGCTTAGTAGATTACGAGCAGTACTTC
J gene: TRBJ1-5; D gene: TRBD1; clone size: NA; V gene: TRBV5-8; CDR3 protein: CASSPTGGGNQPQHF; CDR3 DNA: TGTGCCAGCAGCCCTACAGGGGGAGGTAATCAGCCCCAGCATTTT
J gene: TRBJ1-5; D gene: NA; clone size: NA; V gene: TRBV6-1; CDR3 protein: CASVLAESSNQPQHF; CDR3 DNA: TGTGCCAGCGTTTTGGCCGAATCTAGCAATCAGCCCCAGCATTTT
J gene: TRBJ1-6; D gene: NA; clone size: NA; V gene: TRBV5-1; CDR3 protein: CASSLDGSSLNSPLHF; CDR3 DNA: TGCGCCAGCAGCTTGGATGGGAGCTCGCTCAATTCACCCCTCCACTTT
J gene: TRBJ1-2; D gene: NA; clone size: NA; V gene: TRBV5-1; CDR3 protein: CASSPQGNYGYTF; CDR3 DNA: TGCGCCAGCAGCCCGCAGGGGAACTATGGCTACACCTTC
J gene: TRBJ1-2; D gene: NA; clone size: NA; V gene: TRBV6-5; CDR3 protein: CASSADGTNYGYTF; CDR3 DNA: TGTGCCAGCAGTGCTGACGGTACTAACTATGGCTACACCTTC
J gene: TRBJ2-5; D gene: NA; clone size: NA; V gene: TRBV18; CDR3 protein: CASSERGETQYF; CDR3 DNA: TGTGCCAGCTCAGAAAGGGGGGAGACCCAGTACTTC
J gene: TRBJ2-1; D gene: NA; clone size: NA; V gene: TRBV7-9; CDR3 protein: CASSLPGPSHNEQFF; CDR3 DNA: TGTGCCAGCAGCTTACCGGGCCCTAGCCACAATGAGCAGTTCTTC
J gene: TRBJ2-2; D gene: NA; clone size: NA; V gene: TRBV27; CDR3 protein: CASSLWGVDTGELFF; CDR3 DNA: TGTGCCAGCAGTTTATGGGGGGTAGATACCGGGGAGCTGTTTTTT
J gene: TRBJ2-3; D gene: TRBD2; clone size: NA; V gene: TRBV10-3; CDR3 protein: CAATSGGRDTQYF; CDR3 DNA: TGTGCCGCGACTAGCGGGGGGCGAGATACGCAGTATTTT
J gene: TRBJ2-3; D gene: TRBD2; clone size: NA; V gene: TRBV28; CDR3 protein: CASTKVTSAPDTQYF; CDR3 DNA: TGTGCCAGCACCAAAGTTACTAGCGCCCCAGATACGCAGTATTTT
J gene: TRBJ1-2; D gene: TRBD1; clone size: NA; V gene: TRBV27; CDR3 protein: CASSLGRGTSNYGYTF; CDR3 DNA: TGTGCCAGCAGTTTAGGCAGGGGGACTTCTAACTATGGCTACACCTTC
J gene: TRBJ1-2; D gene: NA; clone size: NA; V gene: TRBV28; CDR3 protein: CASGTQGAGGYTF; CDR3 DNA: TGTGCCAGCGGGACACAGGGCGCGGGCGGCTACACCTTC
J gene: TRBJ2-7; D gene: NA; clone size: NA; V gene: TRBV9; CDR3 protein: CASSVGGPTAYEQYF; CDR3 DNA: TGTGCCAGCAGCGTAGGGGGGCCGACAGCTTACGAGCAGTACTTC
J gene: TRBJ1-1; D gene: NA; clone size: once; V gene: TRBV29-1; CDR3 protein: CSVPRPGGNTEAFF; CDR3 DNA: TGCAGCGTCCCCCGACCCGGGGGGAACACTGAAGCTTTCTTT
J gene: TRBJ1-3; D gene: NA; clone size: NA; V gene: TRBV4-3; CDR3 protein: CASSPGSNGNTIYF; CDR3 DNA: TGCGCCAGCTCCCCGGGGAGTAATGGAAACACCATATATTTT
J gene: TRBJ2-2; D gene: NA; clone size: NA; V gene: TRBV10-3; CDR3 protein: CAISEGGSHTGELFF; CDR3 DNA: TGTGCCATCAGTGAGGGGGGGAGCCACACCGGGGAGCTGTTTTTT
J gene: TRBJ1-1; D gene: NA; clone size: NA; V gene: TRBV27; CDR3 protein: CASSLVGLMNTEAFF; CDR3 DNA: TGTGCCAGCAGTTTAGTAGGTCTCATGAACACTGAAGCTTTCTTT